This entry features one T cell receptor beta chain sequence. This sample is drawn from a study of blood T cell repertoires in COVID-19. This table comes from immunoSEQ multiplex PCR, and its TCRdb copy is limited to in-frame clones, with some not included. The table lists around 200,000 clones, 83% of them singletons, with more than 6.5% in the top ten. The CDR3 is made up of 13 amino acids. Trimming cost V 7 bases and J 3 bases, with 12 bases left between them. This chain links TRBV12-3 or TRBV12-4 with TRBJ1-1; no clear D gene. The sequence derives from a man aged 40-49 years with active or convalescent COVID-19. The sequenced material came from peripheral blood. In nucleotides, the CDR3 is TGTGCCAGCACCGCGAGGAGGGACACTGAAGCTTTCTTT. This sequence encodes CASTARRDTEAFF.